A single T cell receptor (beta chain) is shown here with its context. Its antigen is as yet unknown. The data were obtained in a study of PD-1 blockade in classical Hodgkin lymphoma. General observations from the study: Nivolumab initiation under 1 year post-ASCT meant exclusion. Possible causes of repertoire differences, disease activity or prior therapy, remain undefined.

Here immunoSEQ multiplex PCR was the method, and the copy in TCRdb shows in-frame clones only, minus some. Here the sample spans 46,000 or so clones, over 60% being singletons. Trimming took off 2 bases at V and 6 bases at J, with 23 bases between the two ends. The CDR3 totals 17 residues. Germline values: CDR1 SGHDN, CDR2 FVKESK. In every patient, relapse followed autologous stem cell transplantation, while exposure to brentuximab vedotin differed. The chain uses TRBV14 and TRBJ2-7; maybe TRBD1 (6 bases). The receptor's source is a human donor with classical Hodgkin lymphoma. This specimen consisted of peripheral blood mononuclear cells (PBMCs), obtained before the second cycle of nivolumab. Here the CDR3 DNA reads TGTGCCAGCAGCCAACCACAGACAGGTTTCAGTCCGAGCGAGCAGTACTTC. This encodes CASSQPQTGFSPSEQYF.